The T cell receptor (beta chain) described here comes from a study of response to subunit inactivated influenza vaccine (dated by TCRdb to 2016 to 2019). Broadly, across the study: Deep quantitative T cell receptor repertoire profiling was used in the study to track responses to a trivalent subunit inactivated influenza vaccine.

In its sample, this clonotype was seen many times. What antigen it recognizes has not been identified. Qualities for individual bases were not recorded, and no much larger clone is one base off. This specimen's time point label, per the study, means: 45 to 50 days after influenza vaccine administration. The germline V and J ends show losses of 5 bases and 5 bases respectively, and no gene match explains 7 bases of the junction. The CDR3 goes from the cysteine to the phenylalanine over 15 residues. Of all the DNA, just the CDR3 is kept, 45 bases in frame from base 1. Based on the germline V gene (reference sequence), the CDR1 and CDR2 sequences are DFQATT and SNEGSKA. Broad study findings and their caveats: The authors proposed that each seasonal influenza vaccination may bring in only a limited number of new T cells.

The library was obtained by RT-PCR. TCRdb names Illumina HiSeq 2500 as the instrument used. The raw public reads went through TCRdb reprocessing: fastp at Q25, MiXCR clone calling, in-frame beta chains kept. Every distinct CDR3 protein forms one entry, paired with its most common genes and DNA. The sample profile shows roughly 570,000 distinct CDR3 sequences; under 15% of them were found once. The ten largest clonotypes hold around 13% of the sample. Specimen: PBMCs from blood, collected about 40 days after vaccination. The TCR originated in a man between 45 and 60 years old who received an inactivated influenza vaccine. Donor details come from another sample of the same person, matched by shared clones. This receptor chain uses TRBV20-1 and TRBJ2-1; 12 junctional bases match TRBD2. DNA sequence: TGCAGTGCTGAAAGGACTAGCGGGAAGGACAATGAGCAGTTCTTC. Translated, it gives CSAERTSGKDNEQFF.